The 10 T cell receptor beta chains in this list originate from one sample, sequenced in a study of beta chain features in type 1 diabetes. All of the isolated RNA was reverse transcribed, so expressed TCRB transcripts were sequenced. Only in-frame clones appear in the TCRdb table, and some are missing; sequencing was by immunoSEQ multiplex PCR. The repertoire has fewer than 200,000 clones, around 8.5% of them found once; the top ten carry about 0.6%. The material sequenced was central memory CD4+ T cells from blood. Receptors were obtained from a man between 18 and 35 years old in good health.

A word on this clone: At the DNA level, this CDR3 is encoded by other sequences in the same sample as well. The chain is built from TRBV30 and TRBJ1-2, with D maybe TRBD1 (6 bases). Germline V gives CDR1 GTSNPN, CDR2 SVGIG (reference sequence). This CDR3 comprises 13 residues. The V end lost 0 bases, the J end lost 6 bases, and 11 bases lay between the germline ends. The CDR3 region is CAWSVGGGDGYTF. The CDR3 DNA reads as TGTGCCTGGAGTGTAGGGGGGGGCGATGGCTACACCTTC.

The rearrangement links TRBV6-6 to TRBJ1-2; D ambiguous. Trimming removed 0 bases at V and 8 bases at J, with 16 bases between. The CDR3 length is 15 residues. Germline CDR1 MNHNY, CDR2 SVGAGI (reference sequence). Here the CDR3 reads CASSYSKAGSEGYTF. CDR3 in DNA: TGTGCCAGCAGTTACTCGAAAGCGGGGTCGGAGGGCTACACCTTC.

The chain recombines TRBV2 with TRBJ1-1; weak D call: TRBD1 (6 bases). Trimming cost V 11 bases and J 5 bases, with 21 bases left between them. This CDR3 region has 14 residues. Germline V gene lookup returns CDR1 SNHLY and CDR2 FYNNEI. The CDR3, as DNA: TGTGCCGGCTCGTTACAGGGACCGGGAACTGAAGCTTTCTTT. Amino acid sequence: CAGSLQGPGTEAFF.

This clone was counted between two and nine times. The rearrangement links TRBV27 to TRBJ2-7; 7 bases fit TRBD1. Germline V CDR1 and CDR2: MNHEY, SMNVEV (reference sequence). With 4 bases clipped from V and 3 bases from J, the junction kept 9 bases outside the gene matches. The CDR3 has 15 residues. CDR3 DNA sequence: TGTGCCAGCAGTTCAACCGGGACAGCCCGCTACGAGCAGTACTTC. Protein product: CASSSTGTARYEQYF.

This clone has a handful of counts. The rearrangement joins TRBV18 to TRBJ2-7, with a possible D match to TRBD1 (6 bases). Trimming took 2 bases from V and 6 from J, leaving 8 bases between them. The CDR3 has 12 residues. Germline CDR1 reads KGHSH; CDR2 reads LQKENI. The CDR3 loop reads CASSPRGSEQYF. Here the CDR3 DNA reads TGTGCCAGCTCACCAAGGGGGAGCGAGCAGTACTTC.

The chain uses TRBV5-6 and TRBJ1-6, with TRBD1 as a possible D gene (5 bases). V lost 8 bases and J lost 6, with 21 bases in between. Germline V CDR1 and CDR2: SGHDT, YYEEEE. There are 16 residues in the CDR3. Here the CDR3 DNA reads TGTGCCAGAATAAGGGGCACTATCGGTCGTAATTCACCCCTCCACTTT. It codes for CARIRGTIGRNSPLHF.

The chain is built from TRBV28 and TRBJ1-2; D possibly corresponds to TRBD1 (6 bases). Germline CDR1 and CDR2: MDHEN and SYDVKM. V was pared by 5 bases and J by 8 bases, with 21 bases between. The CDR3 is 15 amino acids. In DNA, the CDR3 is TGTGCCAGCAGTCCGGCTAGAGGGGGAACGGCCGGCTACACCTTC. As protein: CASSPARGGTAGYTF.

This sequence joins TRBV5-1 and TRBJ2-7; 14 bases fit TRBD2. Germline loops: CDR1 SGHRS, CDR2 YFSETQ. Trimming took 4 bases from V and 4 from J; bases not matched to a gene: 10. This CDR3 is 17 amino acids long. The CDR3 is CASSQTSGRVAIYEQYF. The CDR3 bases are TGCGCCAGCAGCCAGACTAGCGGGAGGGTCGCTATATACGAGCAGTACTTC.

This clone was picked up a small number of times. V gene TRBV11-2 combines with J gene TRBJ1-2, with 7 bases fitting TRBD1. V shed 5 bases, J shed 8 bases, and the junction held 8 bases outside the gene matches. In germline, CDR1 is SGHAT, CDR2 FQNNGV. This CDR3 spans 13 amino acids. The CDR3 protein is CASSQDRSRGYTF. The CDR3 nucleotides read TGTGCCAGCAGCCAGGACAGGTCGCGCGGCTACACCTTC.

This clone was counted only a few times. This CDR3 is CASSLGSNQPQHF. The CDR3 DNA reads TGCGCCAGCAGTCTGGGCAGCAATCAGCCCCAGCATTTT. The J gene is TRBJ1-5, the V gene TRBV5-1, with D uncertain. Germline CDR1 and CDR2: SGHRS and YFSETQ. The CDR3 totals 13 residues. V was pared by 5 bases and J by 1 base, with 7 bases between.